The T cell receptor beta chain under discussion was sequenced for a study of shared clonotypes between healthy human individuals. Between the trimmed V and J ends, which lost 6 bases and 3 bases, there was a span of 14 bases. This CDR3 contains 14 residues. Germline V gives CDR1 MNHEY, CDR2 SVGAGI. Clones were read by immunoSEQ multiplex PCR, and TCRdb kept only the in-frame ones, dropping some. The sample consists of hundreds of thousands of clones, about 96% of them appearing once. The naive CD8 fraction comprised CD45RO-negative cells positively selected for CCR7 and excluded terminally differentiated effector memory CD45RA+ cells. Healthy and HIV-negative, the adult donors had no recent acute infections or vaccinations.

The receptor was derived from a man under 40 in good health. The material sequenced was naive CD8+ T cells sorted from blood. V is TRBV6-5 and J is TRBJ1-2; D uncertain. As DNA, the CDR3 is TGTGCCAGCAGGACTACAGATAAGTACTATGGCTACACCTTC. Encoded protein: CASRTTDKYYGYTF.